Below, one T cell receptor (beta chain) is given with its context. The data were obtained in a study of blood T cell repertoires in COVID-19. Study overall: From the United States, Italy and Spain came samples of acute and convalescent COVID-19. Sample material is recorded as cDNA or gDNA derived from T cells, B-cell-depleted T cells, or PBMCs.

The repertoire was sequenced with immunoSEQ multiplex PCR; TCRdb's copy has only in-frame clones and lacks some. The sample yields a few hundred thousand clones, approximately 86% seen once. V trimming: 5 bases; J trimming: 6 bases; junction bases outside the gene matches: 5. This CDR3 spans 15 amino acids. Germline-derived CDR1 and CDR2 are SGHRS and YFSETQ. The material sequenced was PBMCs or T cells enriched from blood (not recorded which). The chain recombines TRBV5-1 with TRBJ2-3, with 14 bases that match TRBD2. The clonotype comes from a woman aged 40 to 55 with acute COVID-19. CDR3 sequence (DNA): TGCGCCAGCAGGGCCGGGACTAGCGGGAGCGATACGCAGTATTTT. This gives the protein CASRAGTSGSDTQYF. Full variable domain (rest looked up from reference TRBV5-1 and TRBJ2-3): KAGVTQTPRYLIKTRGQQVTLSCSPISGHRSVSWYQQTPGQGLQFLFEYFSETQRNKGNFPGRFSGRQFSNSRSEMNVSTLELGDSALYLCASRAGTSGSDTQYFGPGTRLTVL.